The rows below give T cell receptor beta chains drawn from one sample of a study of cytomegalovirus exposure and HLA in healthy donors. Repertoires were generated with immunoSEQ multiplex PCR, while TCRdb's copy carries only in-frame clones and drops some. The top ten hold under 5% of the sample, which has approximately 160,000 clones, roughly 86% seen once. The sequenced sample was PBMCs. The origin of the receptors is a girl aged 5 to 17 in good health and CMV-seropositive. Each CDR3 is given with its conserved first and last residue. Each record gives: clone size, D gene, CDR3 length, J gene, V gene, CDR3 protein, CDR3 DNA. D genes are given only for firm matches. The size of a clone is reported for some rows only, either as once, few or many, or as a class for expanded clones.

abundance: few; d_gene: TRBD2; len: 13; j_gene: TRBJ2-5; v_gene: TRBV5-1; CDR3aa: CASSYGLEETQYF; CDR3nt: TGCGCCAGCAGCTACGGACTAGAAGAGACCCAGTACTTC
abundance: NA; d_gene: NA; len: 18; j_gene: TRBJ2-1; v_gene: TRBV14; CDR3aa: CASSQGRPGAASYNEQFF; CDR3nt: TGTGCCAGCAGCCAAGGTCGCCCCGGAGCGGCCTCCTACAATGAGCAGTTCTTC
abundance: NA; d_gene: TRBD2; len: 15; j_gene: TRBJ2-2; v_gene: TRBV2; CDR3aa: CASSESGGLSGELFF; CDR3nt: TGTGCCAGCAGTGAATCGGGGGGGCTATCCGGGGAGCTGTTTTTT
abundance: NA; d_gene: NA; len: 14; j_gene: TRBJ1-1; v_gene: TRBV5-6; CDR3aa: CASSDGPEFPEAFF; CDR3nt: TGTGCCAGCAGCGATGGTCCTGAGTTCCCTGAAGCTTTCTTT
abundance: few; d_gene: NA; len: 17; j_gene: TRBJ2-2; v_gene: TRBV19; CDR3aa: CASSTPWGPTNTGELFF; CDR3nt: TGTGCCAGTAGCACCCCTTGGGGCCCAACGAACACCGGGGAGCTGTTTTTT
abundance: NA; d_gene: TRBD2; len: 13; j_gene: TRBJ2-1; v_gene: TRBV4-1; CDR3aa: CASSPPQGLPRFF; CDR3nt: TGCGCCAGCAGCCCGCCCCAGGGACTACCGAGGTTCTTC
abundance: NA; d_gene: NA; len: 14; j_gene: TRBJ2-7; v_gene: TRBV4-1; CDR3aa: CASSIDSPDYEQYF; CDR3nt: TGCGCCAGCAGCATTGACAGCCCAGATTACGAGCAGTACTTC
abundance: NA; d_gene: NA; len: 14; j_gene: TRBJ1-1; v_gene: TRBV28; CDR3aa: CASRVGGSNTEAFF; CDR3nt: TGTGCCAGCAGAGTGGGGGGAAGCAACACTGAAGCTTTCTTT
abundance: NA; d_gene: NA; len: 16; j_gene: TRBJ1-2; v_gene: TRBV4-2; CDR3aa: CASSQDRTPGINGYTF; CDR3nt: TGTGCCAGCAGCCAAGATCGCACCCCAGGGATCAATGGCTACACCTTC
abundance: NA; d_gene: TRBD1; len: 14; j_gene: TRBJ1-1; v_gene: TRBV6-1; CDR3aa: CASNPRQGGTEAFF; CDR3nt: TGTGCCAGCAACCCTAGACAGGGGGGAACTGAAGCTTTCTTT
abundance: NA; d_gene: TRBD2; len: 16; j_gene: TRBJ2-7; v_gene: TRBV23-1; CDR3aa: CASSLWGGKPVHEQYF; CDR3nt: TGCGCCAGCAGTCTCTGGGGGGGGAAGCCTGTCCACGAGCAGTACTTC
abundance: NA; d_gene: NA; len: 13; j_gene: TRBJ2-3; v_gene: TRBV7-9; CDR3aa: CASRQTGADTQYF; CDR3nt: TGTGCCAGCAGACAAACGGGGGCAGATACGCAGTATTTT
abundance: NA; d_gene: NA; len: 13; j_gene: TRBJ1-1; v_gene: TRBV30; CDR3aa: CAWRRSVNTEAFF; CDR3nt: TGTGCCTGGCGGCGGTCTGTAAACACTGAAGCTTTCTTT
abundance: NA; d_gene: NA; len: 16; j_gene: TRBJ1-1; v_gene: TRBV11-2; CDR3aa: CASSDIRGRGGTEAFF; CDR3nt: TGTGCCAGCAGCGATATTAGGGGGAGGGGAGGGACTGAAGCTTTCTTT
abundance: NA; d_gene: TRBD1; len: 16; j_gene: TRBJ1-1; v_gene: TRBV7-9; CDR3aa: CASSLSGLRTGIEAFF; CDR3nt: TGTGCCAGCAGCTTAAGTGGGCTGAGGACAGGTATTGAAGCTTTCTTT
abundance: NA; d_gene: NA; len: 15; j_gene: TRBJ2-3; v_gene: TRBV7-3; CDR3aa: CASSSSRTSTDTQYF; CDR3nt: TGTGCCAGCAGCTCATCTCGGACTAGCACAGATACGCAGTATTTT
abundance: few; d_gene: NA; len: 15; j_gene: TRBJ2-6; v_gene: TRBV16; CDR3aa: CASSQQGSGANVLTF; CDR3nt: TGTGCCAGCAGCCAGCAGGGCTCTGGGGCCAACGTCCTGACTTTC
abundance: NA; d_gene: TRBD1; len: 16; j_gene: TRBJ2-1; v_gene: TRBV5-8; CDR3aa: CASSMGQGISYNEQFF; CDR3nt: TGTGCCAGCAGCATGGGACAGGGGATATCCTACAATGAGCAGTTCTTC
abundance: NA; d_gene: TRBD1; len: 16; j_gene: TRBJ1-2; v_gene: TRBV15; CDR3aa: CATSPPMGQGGYGYTF; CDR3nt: TGTGCCACCAGCCCCCCAATGGGACAGGGAGGCTATGGCTACACCTTC
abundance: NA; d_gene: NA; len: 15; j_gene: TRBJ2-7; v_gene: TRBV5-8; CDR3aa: CASSFRTALGYEQYF; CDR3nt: TGTGCCAGCAGCTTCAGGACAGCGCTGGGATACGAGCAGTACTTC
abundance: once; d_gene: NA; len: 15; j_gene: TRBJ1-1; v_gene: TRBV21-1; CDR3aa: CASSKARDRGTEAFF; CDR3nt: TGTGCCAGCAGCAAAGCCCGGGACAGGGGGACTGAAGCTTTCTTT
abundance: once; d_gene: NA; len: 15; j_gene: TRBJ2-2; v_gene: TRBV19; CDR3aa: CASSTGVGNTGELFF; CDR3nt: TGTGCCAGTAGTACAGGGGTTGGGAACACCGGGGAGCTGTTTTTT
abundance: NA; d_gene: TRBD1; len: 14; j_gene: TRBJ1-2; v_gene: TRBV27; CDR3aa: CASTTRGRFSGYTF; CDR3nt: TGTGCCAGCACAACCAGGGGGCGCTTCTCTGGCTACACCTTC
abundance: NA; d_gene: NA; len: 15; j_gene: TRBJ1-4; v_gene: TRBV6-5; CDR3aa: CASSYEAGSNEKLFF; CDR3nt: TGTGCCAGCAGTTACGAGGCAGGGTCTAATGAAAAACTGTTTTTT
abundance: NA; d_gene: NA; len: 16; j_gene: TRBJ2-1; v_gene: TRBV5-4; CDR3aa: CASSSQGGGSFDEQFF; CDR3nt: TGTGCCAGCAGCTCCCAAGGGGGGGGTTCGTTTGATGAGCAGTTCTTC
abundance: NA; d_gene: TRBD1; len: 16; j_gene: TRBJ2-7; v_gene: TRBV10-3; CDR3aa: CAISDPGTGATYEQYF; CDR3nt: TGTGCCATCAGTGACCCAGGGACAGGGGCCACCTACGAGCAGTACTTC
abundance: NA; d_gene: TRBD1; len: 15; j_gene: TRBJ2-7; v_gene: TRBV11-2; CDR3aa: CASSSNRDRPYEQYF; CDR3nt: TGTGCCAGCAGCTCCAACCGGGACAGACCCTACGAGCAGTACTTC
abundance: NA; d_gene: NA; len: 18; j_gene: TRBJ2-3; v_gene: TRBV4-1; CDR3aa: CASSQRDSTSLAAGTQYF; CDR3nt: TGCGCCAGCAGCCAGAGGGATTCTACTAGCCTGGCGGCTGGTACGCAGTATTTT
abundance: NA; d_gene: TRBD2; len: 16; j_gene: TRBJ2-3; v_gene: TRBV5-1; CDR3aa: CASSLDERGSTDTQYF; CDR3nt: TGCGCCAGCAGCTTGGACGAGCGGGGTAGCACAGATACGCAGTATTTT
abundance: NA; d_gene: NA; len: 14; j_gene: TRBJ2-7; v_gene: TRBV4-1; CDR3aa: CASRYEVTTYEQYF; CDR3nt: TGCGCCAGCAGGTATGAGGTCACCACCTACGAGCAGTACTTC
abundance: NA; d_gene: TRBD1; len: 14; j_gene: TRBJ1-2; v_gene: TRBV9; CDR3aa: CASSARQGGYGYTF; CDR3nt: TGTGCCAGCAGCGCCCGACAGGGAGGTTATGGCTACACCTTC
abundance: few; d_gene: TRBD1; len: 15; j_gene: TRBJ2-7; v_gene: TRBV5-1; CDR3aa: CASSPDDRDRYEQYF; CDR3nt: TGCGCCAGCAGCCCGGACGACAGGGATCGGTACGAGCAGTACTTC
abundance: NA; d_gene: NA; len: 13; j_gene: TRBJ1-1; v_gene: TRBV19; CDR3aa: CASSLDRTTEAFF; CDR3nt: TGTGCCAGTAGTCTGGACAGAACCACTGAAGCTTTCTTT
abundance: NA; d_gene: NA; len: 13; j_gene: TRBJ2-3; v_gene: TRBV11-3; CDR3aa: CASSSDSTDTQYF; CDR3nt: TGTGCCAGCAGCTCGGACTCCACAGATACGCAGTATTTT
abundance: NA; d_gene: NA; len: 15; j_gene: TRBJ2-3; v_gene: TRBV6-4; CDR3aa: CASSDSTGSTDTQYF; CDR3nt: TGTGCCAGCAGTGACTCGACGGGTAGCACAGATACGCAGTATTTT
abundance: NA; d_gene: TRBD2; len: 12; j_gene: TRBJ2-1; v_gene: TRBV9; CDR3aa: CASSLGGDEQFF; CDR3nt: TGTGCCAGCAGCCTCGGGGGGGATGAGCAGTTCTTC
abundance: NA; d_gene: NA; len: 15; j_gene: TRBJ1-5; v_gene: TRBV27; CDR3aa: CASSLTGDSNQPQHF; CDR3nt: TGTGCCAGCAGTTTAACCGGGGATAGCAATCAGCCCCAGCATTTT
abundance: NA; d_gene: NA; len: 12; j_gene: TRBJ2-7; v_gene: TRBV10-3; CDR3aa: CAISPQGPEQYF; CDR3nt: TGTGCCATCAGTCCTCAGGGGCCCGAGCAGTACTTC